This T cell receptor (beta chain) was sequenced during a study of high-grade serous ovarian cancer treatment subgroups. Study information: Samples averaged approximately 13,000 reads and around 7,000 unique TCR beta rearrangements.

Broader study findings: Clonal relatedness tracked neoantigen level, and by trend copy number and mutation load. Same-patient tumor repertoires overlapped at roughly 0.095 to 0.8; different patients barely overlapped. Bulk tumor TCR sequencing gave no spatial information.

As regards this clone: Its antigen is not identified.

Clones were read by immunoSEQ multiplex PCR, and TCRdb kept only the in-frame ones, dropping some. The sample includes approximately 4,200 clones, nearly 80% of them seen just once. The CDR3 contains 16 residues. V gave up 1 base and J gave up 1 base, with 13 bases separating them. Germline-derived CDR1 and CDR2 are SGHRS and YFSETQ. Tumor tissue was taken before any definitive surgery or chemotherapy was given. The sample consisted of tumor tissue. The chain joins TRBV5-1 to TRBJ2-3; no clear D gene. The sequence derives from a human donor with high-grade serous ovarian cancer. The CDR3 coding sequence is TGCGCCAGCAGCTTGTCGCGCTCGAGAGGCACAGATACGCAGTATTTT. Its translation is CASSLSRSRGTDTQYF.